This T cell receptor beta chain was observed in a study of technical replicates of blood from a handful of donors. This CDR3 is 11 amino acids long. Looked up from germline, CDR1 is KGHSH and CDR2 is LQKENI. The germline V and J ends were trimmed by 5 bases and 8 bases, with 9 bases remaining between them. Profiling relied on immunoSEQ multiplex PCR, and the TCRdb table lists in-frame clones only, not all of them. The table shows tens of thousands of clones, with 85% to 95% occurring only once. The sequenced sample consisted of T cells isolated from PBMCs. The chain employs TRBV18 and TRBJ1-2; D possibly corresponds to TRBD1 (6 bases). The sequence came from a human donor in good health. The CDR3 is CASSRTEGYTF. Written as DNA, the CDR3 is TGTGCCAGCTCAAGGACAGAAGGCTACACCTTC.